This entry describes one T cell receptor beta chain. This clone was seen only a few times. Its antigen is currently not known. No much larger clonotype is one base removed from it; base qualities were not supplied. What this sample's time point label stands for: cells obtained before transplantation from donor or recipient. CD3+CD4+ and CD3+CD8+ populations were FACS-sorted from unstimulated pre-transplant donor and recipient cells taken from spleen or lymph nodes. This sample was taken from a study of graft-versus-host responses after intestinal transplantation (dated by TCRdb to 2020 to 2022). Concerning the study at large: Recipients received multivisceral, liver-intestinal, or isolated intestinal transplants. Anti-thymocyte globulin induction was given to all recipients, followed by maintenance tacrolimus and steroids for 3 to 4 years. After intestinal transplantation, graft-versus-host and host-versus-graft alloreactive T cell clones in the graft, circulation and bone marrow were tracked using bulk TCR-beta CDR3 sequencing. Alloreactive clones were identified by sequencing pre-transplant mixed lymphocyte reaction products and comparing them with unstimulated pre-transplant donor and recipient T cells. The cohort enrolled 24 intestinal transplant recipients, one of whom was a retransplant, and a few patients without pretransplant specimens were excluded. Donor T cell macrochimerism was defined as a peak of at least 4% donor T cells among recipient peripheral blood mononuclear cells. Rather than going through the commercial service, samples from a few later patients were sequenced in-house on an Illumina MiSeq and processed with MiXCR.

V is reduced by 0 bases and J by 0 bases, leaving a spacing of 10 bases between them. Spanning cysteine to phenylalanine, the CDR3 consists of 16 amino acids. Kept here is only the CDR3 DNA, which spans 48 bases and is read in frame from base 1. The germline V gene (reference sequence) gives CDR1 as SGHNT and CDR2 as YYREEE. Paper-wide results and their limitations: Early after transplant, declines in HvG clones were associated with peak levels of circulating GvH clones. Patients with donor T cell macrochimerism had high GvH to HvG T cell clonal ratios in their allografts. Conclusions were limited by the relatively low number and heterogeneity of intestinal transplant patients. GvH clones turned up in recipient bone marrow, with some appearing earlier in ileal mucosa or blood, a pattern consistent with an intestinal mucosal origin.

The library was made by the immunoSEQ multiplex PCR assay. In most patients, genomic DNA was isolated using the Qiagen DNeasy Blood and Tissue Kit and sent frozen to Adaptive Biotechnologies for TCR sequencing. High-throughput TCR-beta CDR3 sequencing of genomic DNA from most patients was performed by Adaptive Biotechnologies. The paper's processing steps were these. Adaptive's ImmunoSEQ software was the source of the TCR sequencing data for 15 to 20 patients, while three other patients were processed with MiXCR and VDJtools. CD4 versus CD8 sorting errors were corrected by removing sequences found in both subsets at a frequency ratio below 5:1. CDR3 nucleotide sequences shared by donor and recipient were removed because the origin of these sequences could not be assigned. At least 2-fold expansion over unstimulated cells and a minimum CFSE-low frequency of 0.002% (template counts) or 0.001% (read counts) were required for clones to be classified as alloreactive. A clone was considered mappable if detected in the sequenced pre-transplant spleen, lymph node, or MLR CFSE-low populations of the donor or recipient. The cumulative frequency of alloreactive clones was calculated as a percentage of all sequences, weighted by copy number. This is the immuneACCESS table as TCRdb keeps it, with only in-frame sequences that have V and J called. A part of the clones is gone; compared with another copy, unresolved V genes explain less than half, and the rest is unexplained. That table supplies the V and J calls and clone size; D and trimming were determined from the DNA. The sample contains about 51,000 clones, roughly 90% of them found a single time. The ten largest make up around 0.6% of the sample.

In this chain, TRBV5-4 is recombined with TRBJ2-4; the D gene identity is not certain. This receptor was obtained from a human donor who was the organ donor for an intestinal transplant. The sample in question was unstimulated CD4+ T cells sorted from spleen or lymph node cells, obtained before transplant. The sequenced DNA is TGTGCCAGCAGCTTGGGCGGCGAGCTAGCCAAAAACATTCAGTACTTC. It specifies CASSLGGELAKNIQYF.